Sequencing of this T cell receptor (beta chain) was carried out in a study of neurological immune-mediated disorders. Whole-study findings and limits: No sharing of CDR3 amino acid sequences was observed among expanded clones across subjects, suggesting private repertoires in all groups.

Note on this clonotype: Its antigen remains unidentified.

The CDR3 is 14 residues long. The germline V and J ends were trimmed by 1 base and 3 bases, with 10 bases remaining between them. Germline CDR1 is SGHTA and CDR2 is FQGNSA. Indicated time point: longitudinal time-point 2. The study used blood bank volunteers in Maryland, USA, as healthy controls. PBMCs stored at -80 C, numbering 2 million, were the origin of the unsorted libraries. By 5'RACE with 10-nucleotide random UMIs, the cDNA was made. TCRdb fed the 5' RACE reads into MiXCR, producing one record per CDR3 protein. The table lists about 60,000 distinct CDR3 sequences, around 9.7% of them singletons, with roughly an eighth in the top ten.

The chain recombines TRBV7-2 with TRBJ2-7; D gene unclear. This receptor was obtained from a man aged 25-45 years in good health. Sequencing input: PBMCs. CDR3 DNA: TGTGCCAGCAGCTTAGTGGCAGGCTTCTACGAGCAGTACTTC. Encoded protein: CASSLVAGFYEQYF. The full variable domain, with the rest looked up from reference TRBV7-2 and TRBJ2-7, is GAGVSQSPSNKVTEKGKDVELRCDPISGHTALYWYRQSLGQGLEFLIYFQGNSAPDKSGLPSDRFSAERTGGSVSTLTIQRTQQEDSAVYLCASSLVAGFYEQYFGPGTRLTVT.